Listed below are T cell receptor beta chains from one sample, sequenced in a study of T cell changes during pregnancy in multiple sclerosis. Only in-frame clones appear in the TCRdb table, and some are missing; sequencing was by immunoSEQ multiplex PCR. The sample lists fewer than 30,000 clones, about nine tenths seen once, with more than 7.5% in the top ten. The material sequenced was CD8+ T cells from peripheral blood mononuclear cells, taken in the second trimester of pregnancy. These receptors came from a female donor with multiple sclerosis, enrolled in a pregnancy study. The CDR3 runs from the conserved cysteine through the conserved F or W. D genes are given only for firm matches. The size entry is marked missing in some rows and otherwise reads once, few, many or a size class.

J: TRBJ2-4
V: TRBV27
size: NA
D: NA
CDR3: CASSLDSAMAKNIQYF
DNA: TGTGCCAGCAGTTTGGACTCGGCGATGGCCAAAAACATTCAGTACTTC

J: TRBJ2-5
V: TRBV28
size: NA
D: TRBD2
CDR3: CASRGLAGWYQETQYF
DNA: TGTGCCAGCCGGGGATTAGCGGGGTGGTACCAAGAGACCCAGTACTTC

J: TRBJ1-3
V: TRBV7-8
size: NA
D: TRBD1
CDR3: CASSLRAQTGGNTIYF
DNA: TGTGCCAGCAGCTTAAGGGCCCAGACAGGGGGAAACACCATATATTTT

J: TRBJ2-7
V: TRBV2
size: NA
D: NA
CDR3: CASSVPAGGRERFSYEQYF
DNA: TGTGCCAGCAGTGTACCAGCTGGGGGGCGGGAGCGATTCTCCTACGAGCAGTACTTC

J: TRBJ1-1
V: TRBV5-5
size: NA
D: NA
CDR3: CASSLEKGAMNTEAFF
DNA: TGTGCCAGCAGCTTGGAAAAGGGAGCCATGAACACTGAAGCTTTCTTT

J: TRBJ2-3
V: TRBV4-1
size: once
D: TRBD1
CDR3: CASSPSTGGRDTQYF
DNA: TGCGCCAGCAGCCCCAGCACAGGGGGTAGAGATACGCAGTATTTT

J: TRBJ1-2
V: TRBV6-1
size: NA
D: NA
CDR3: CASSVRITGTYGYTF
DNA: TGTGCCAGCAGTGTCCGGATCACAGGGACCTATGGCTACACCTTC

J: TRBJ2-7
V: TRBV6-1
size: NA
D: TRBD2
CDR3: CASSEHPELLAADDEQYF
DNA: TGTGCCAGCAGTGAGCACCCCGAGCTACTAGCGGCAGATGACGAGCAGTACTTC

J: TRBJ1-1
V: TRBV6-5
size: NA
D: NA
CDR3: CASIGGTEAFF
DNA: TGTGCCAGCATCGGGGGAACTGAAGCTTTCTTT

J: TRBJ2-7
V: TRBV6-1
size: NA
D: NA
CDR3: CASSEVGDEQYF
DNA: TGTGCCAGCAGTGAAGTCGGGGACGAGCAGTACTTC

J: TRBJ2-7
V: TRBV5-1
size: NA
D: NA
CDR3: CASSLGGTSSYEQYF
DNA: TGCGCCAGCAGCTTGGGGGGGACATCTTCCTACGAGCAGTACTTC

J: TRBJ2-2
V: TRBV6-5
size: NA
D: NA
CDR3: CASSQTQRTGELFF
DNA: TGTGCCAGCAGTCAAACCCAGAGGACCGGGGAGCTGTTTTTT

J: TRBJ1-1
V: TRBV11-2
size: NA
D: TRBD1
CDR3: CASSLWGTGEYTEAFF
DNA: TGTGCCAGCAGCTTATGGGGGACAGGGGAATATACTGAAGCTTTCTTT

J: TRBJ2-7
V: TRBV28
size: NA
D: TRBD1
CDR3: CASSQDRGAPYEQYF
DNA: TGTGCCAGCAGTCAGGACAGGGGGGCACCCTACGAGCAGTACTTC

J: TRBJ2-7
V: TRBV27
size: NA
D: TRBD1
CDR3: CASRVRGPIEQYF
DNA: TGTGCCAGCAGGGTAAGGGGGCCGATCGAGCAGTACTTC

J: TRBJ2-7
V: TRBV4-1
size: medium-sized
D: TRBD1
CDR3: CASSPGQGPTYEQYF
DNA: TGCGCCAGCAGCCCCGGACAGGGGCCAACCTACGAGCAGTACTTC

J: TRBJ2-7
V: TRBV2
size: few
D: TRBD2
CDR3: CASVGETSGTYEQYF
DNA: TGTGCCAGCGTGGGAGAGACTAGCGGGACCTACGAGCAGTACTTC

J: TRBJ1-1
V: TRBV7-2
size: once
D: TRBD1
CDR3: CASSPRGTEAFF
DNA: TGTGCCAGCAGCCCCAGGGGGACTGAAGCTTTCTTT

J: TRBJ1-2
V: TRBV2
size: NA
D: TRBD1
CDR3: CASRPTGMMGDLYGYTF
DNA: TGTGCCAGCAGGCCGACAGGGATGATGGGGGACCTCTATGGCTACACCTTC

J: TRBJ2-1
V: TRBV19
size: NA
D: TRBD2
CDR3: CASSAGLAGYNEQFF
DNA: TGTGCCAGTAGTGCGGGACTAGCGGGGTACAATGAGCAGTTCTTC

J: TRBJ1-1
V: TRBV9
size: NA
D: TRBD1
CDR3: CASSGQGQQAFF
DNA: TGTGCCAGCAGCGGACAGGGTCAGCAAGCTTTCTTT

J: TRBJ1-4
V: TRBV6-5
size: NA
D: NA
CDR3: CASSTDINLEKLFF
DNA: TGTGCCAGCAGTACGGACATTAATTTGGAAAAACTGTTTTTT

J: TRBJ2-1
V: TRBV6-4
size: NA
D: TRBD2
CDR3: CASSDSGGANEQFF
DNA: TGTGCCAGCAGTGACAGCGGGGGGGCCAATGAGCAGTTCTTC

J: TRBJ2-2
V: TRBV28
size: NA
D: NA
CDR3: CASSLIGTGELFF
DNA: TGTGCCAGCAGTTTAATCGGGACCGGGGAGCTGTTTTTT

J: TRBJ2-7
V: TRBV7-8
size: NA
D: NA
CDR3: CASSLFRDMNYEQYF
DNA: TGTGCCAGCAGCCTATTCCGGGACATGAACTACGAGCAGTACTTC

J: TRBJ2-7
V: TRBV30
size: NA
D: TRBD1
CDR3: CAFESGQGTSYEQYF
DNA: TGTGCCTTTGAATCCGGACAGGGGACATCCTACGAGCAGTACTTC

J: TRBJ2-7
V: TRBV7-2
size: NA
D: NA
CDR3: CASSFNPFYEQYF
DNA: TGTGCCAGCAGCTTTAATCCGTTTTACGAGCAGTACTTC

J: TRBJ2-7
V: TRBV6-6
size: NA
D: NA
CDR3: CASSYRGFGSYEQYF
DNA: TGTGCCAGCAGTTATAGAGGTTTCGGCTCCTACGAGCAGTACTTC

J: TRBJ2-7
V: TRBV27
size: NA
D: TRBD1
CDR3: CASSFGRGQGEQYF
DNA: TGTGCCAGCAGTTTTGGCAGGGGGCAAGGCGAGCAGTACTTC

J: TRBJ1-1
V: TRBV18
size: NA
D: NA
CDR3: CASSPGGVEAFF
DNA: TGTGCCAGCTCACCTGGGGGCGTCGAAGCTTTCTTT

J: TRBJ2-3
V: TRBV7-9
size: NA
D: TRBD1
CDR3: CASSSRGGPDLSTDTQYF
DNA: TGTGCCAGCAGCTCGAGAGGGGGCCCGGACTTAAGCACAGATACGCAGTATTTT

J: TRBJ1-4
V: TRBV6-1
size: NA
D: TRBD1
CDR3: CASTVDPGGSEKLFF
DNA: TGTGCCAGCACCGTAGATCCAGGGGGAAGTGAAAAACTGTTTTTT

J: TRBJ2-1
V: TRBV15
size: NA
D: TRBD1
CDR3: CATSREANRGDEQFF
DNA: TGTGCCACCAGCAGAGAGGCAAACAGGGGTGATGAGCAGTTCTTC

J: TRBJ2-3
V: TRBV6-4
size: once
D: TRBD2
CDR3: CASSDSPAGGSDTQYF
DNA: TGTGCCAGCAGTGACTCTCCAGCGGGGGGGTCAGATACGCAGTATTTT

J: TRBJ2-7
V: TRBV7-9
size: NA
D: TRBD1
CDR3: CASSRSEGGFSYEQYF
DNA: TGTGCCAGCAGCCGGAGCGAAGGGGGCTTCTCCTACGAGCAGTACTTC

J: TRBJ2-1
V: TRBV19
size: NA
D: TRBD1
CDR3: CATAGGQDYNEQFF
DNA: TGTGCCACCGCCGGGGGACAGGACTACAATGAGCAGTTCTTC

J: TRBJ1-6
V: TRBV5-1
size: NA
D: NA
CDR3: CASSLRGSSYNSPLHF
DNA: TGCGCCAGCAGCTTGCGTGGGAGCTCCTATAATTCACCCCTCCACTTT

J: TRBJ1-2
V: TRBV7-2
size: few
D: TRBD1
CDR3: CASSSTGGNYGYTF
DNA: TGTGCCAGCAGCTCCACAGGGGGCAACTATGGCTACACCTTC

J: TRBJ2-3
V: TRBV30
size: NA
D: NA
CDR3: CAWSVLRSTDTQYF
DNA: TGTGCCTGGAGTGTGTTGCGTAGCACAGATACGCAGTATTTT

J: TRBJ2-1
V: TRBV10-1
size: NA
D: NA
CDR3: CASSKGWGLSYNEQFF
DNA: TGCGCCAGCAGCAAGGGCTGGGGACTCTCCTACAATGAGCAGTTCTTC

J: TRBJ2-2
V: TRBV4-1
size: NA
D: NA
CDR3: CASSRGPSAGELFF
DNA: TGCGCCAGCAGCCGGGGGCCCTCCGCCGGGGAGCTGTTTTTT

J: TRBJ1-2
V: TRBV6-6
size: NA
D: NA
CDR3: CASSYAGANYGYTF
DNA: TGTGCCAGCAGTTACGCCGGAGCTAACTATGGCTACACCTTC

J: TRBJ2-7
V: TRBV21-1
size: NA
D: NA
CDR3: CASSARNGPYEQYF
DNA: TGTGCCAGCAGCGCCAGGAACGGCCCCTACGAGCAGTACTTC

J: TRBJ1-3
V: TRBV7-3
size: NA
D: NA
CDR3: CASSLVGGVVNTIYF
DNA: TGTGCCAGCAGCTTAGTTGGGGGGGTAGTAAACACCATATATTTT

J: TRBJ2-7
V: TRBV7-9
size: NA
D: TRBD1
CDR3: CASSQLGGHEQYF
DNA: TGTGCCAGCAGCCAGCTAGGGGGCCACGAGCAGTACTTC

J: TRBJ1-5
V: TRBV10-2
size: NA
D: TRBD1
CDR3: CASSYRDRGSNQPQHF
DNA: TGCGCCAGCAGCTACAGGGACAGGGGCTCTAATCAGCCCCAGCATTTT

J: TRBJ1-5
V: TRBV6-5
size: NA
D: TRBD1
CDR3: CASSPQGALLRPQHF
DNA: TGTGCCAGCAGTCCCCAGGGGGCCCTTCTGCGGCCCCAGCATTTT

J: TRBJ2-1
V: TRBV5-6
size: NA
D: TRBD1
CDR3: CASSLGQGWGNEQFF
DNA: TGTGCCAGCAGCTTGGGACAGGGCTGGGGCAATGAGCAGTTCTTC

J: TRBJ2-1
V: TRBV7-8
size: NA
D: NA
CDR3: CASSLTLRGSYNEQFF
DNA: TGTGCCAGCAGCTTAACCTTACGGGGTTCCTACAATGAGCAGTTCTTC

J: TRBJ1-1
V: TRBV18
size: once
D: TRBD1
CDR3: CASSDTGELTEAFF
DNA: TGTGCCAGCTCAGATACAGGGGAGCTTACTGAAGCTTTCTTT

J: TRBJ2-1
V: TRBV19
size: NA
D: NA
CDR3: CASSIWAASYNEQFF
DNA: TGTGCCAGTAGTATATGGGCTGCATCCTACAATGAGCAGTTCTTC

J: TRBJ1-5
V: TRBV19
size: NA
D: TRBD1
CDR3: CAGQDRGYNQPQHF
DNA: TGTGCCGGGCAGGACAGGGGCTACAATCAGCCCCAGCATTTT

J: TRBJ2-1
V: TRBV6-9
size: NA
D: TRBD2
CDR3: CASSYPWRGAGGAEQFF
DNA: TGTGCCAGCAGTTATCCCTGGAGAGGTGCGGGGGGGGCTGAGCAGTTCTTC

J: TRBJ1-2
V: TRBV19
size: NA
D: NA
CDR3: CAIRSEDGGYGYTF
DNA: TGTGCCATCCGATCCGAGGACGGAGGCTATGGCTACACCTTC

J: TRBJ2-1
V: TRBV6-5
size: NA
D: NA
CDR3: CASRTGNNEQFF
DNA: TGTGCCAGCAGGACAGGAAACAATGAGCAGTTCTTC

J: TRBJ1-6
V: TRBV27
size: NA
D: NA
CDR3: CATGPNRASYNSPLHF
DNA: TGTGCCACGGGTCCCAACAGGGCGTCCTATAATTCACCCCTCCACTTT

J: TRBJ2-7
V: TRBV4-1
size: NA
D: NA
CDR3: CASSRNFGGPISNEQYF
DNA: TGCGCCAGCAGTCGTAATTTCGGGGGTCCGATCTCTAACGAGCAGTACTTC

J: TRBJ1-1
V: TRBV7-6
size: NA
D: TRBD1
CDR3: CASSFGQGEGGTEAFF
DNA: TGTGCCAGCAGCTTTGGACAGGGGGAGGGGGGCACTGAAGCTTTCTTT

J: TRBJ2-7
V: TRBV4-1
size: NA
D: TRBD1
CDR3: CASSPGPGTGGLFSSYEQYF
DNA: TGCGCCAGCAGCCCGGGACCCGGGACAGGGGGCCTCTTCAGCTCCTACGAGCAGTACTTC